This T cell receptor beta chain was sequenced in a study of blood T cell repertoires in COVID-19. About the research overall: Acute and convalescent COVID-19 samples came from the United States, Italy and Spain. The analysed material was cDNA or gDNA that came from T cells, B-cell-depleted T cells, or PBMCs.

Authors' methods: Amplification of reference gene primers was used by the study to estimate nucleated cell counts. Assay used: immunoSEQ multiplex PCR; TCRdb lists only in-frame clones, some missing. That table is the source of V, J and clone size, and D and trimming were worked out from the DNA. Of about 170,000 clones in the sample, 84% are singletons; the top ten hold under 3.5%. Seattle's enrolled individuals joined amid active infection and were then monitored longitudinally. This CDR3 comprises 13 residues. Between the trimmed V and J ends, which lost 0 bases and 6 bases, there was a span of 9 bases. Germline values: CDR1 SGHRS, CDR2 YFSETQ.

The chain joins TRBV5-1 to TRBJ1-2, with D possibly TRBD1 on 5 matching bases. The TCR comes from a woman older than 75 with COVID-19, enrolled during active disease. The sample was peripheral blood. CDR3 nucleotides: TGCGCCAGCAGCTTGGCAGGGTGGGATGGCTACACCTTC. Translation gives CASSLAGWDGYTF.